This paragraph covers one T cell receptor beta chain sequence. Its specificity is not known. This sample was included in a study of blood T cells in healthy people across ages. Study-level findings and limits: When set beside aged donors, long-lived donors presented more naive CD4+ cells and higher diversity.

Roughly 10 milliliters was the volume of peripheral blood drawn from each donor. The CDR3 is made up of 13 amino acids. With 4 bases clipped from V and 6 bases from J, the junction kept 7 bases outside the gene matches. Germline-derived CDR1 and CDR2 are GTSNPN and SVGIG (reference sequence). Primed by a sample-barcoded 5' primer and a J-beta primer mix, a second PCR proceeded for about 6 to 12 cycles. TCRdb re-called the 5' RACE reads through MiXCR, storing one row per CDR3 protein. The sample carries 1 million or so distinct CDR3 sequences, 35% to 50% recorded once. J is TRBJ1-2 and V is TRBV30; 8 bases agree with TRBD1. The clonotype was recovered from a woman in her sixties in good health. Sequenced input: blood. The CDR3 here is CAWTQDRGHGYTF. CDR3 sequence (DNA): TGTGCCTGGACGCAAGACAGGGGACATGGCTACACCTTC.